One and the same sample provided the 21 T cell receptor beta chains below, sequenced in a study of early T cells in non-severe SARS-CoV-2 infection. TCRdb used MiXCR to reprocess the 5' RACE reads, holding one entry per CDR3 protein. The sample has more than 45,000 distinct CDR3 sequences; about 13% are singletons. The sequenced sample was whole blood. All receptors come from an adult who was a healthcare worker with PCR-confirmed SARS-CoV-2 infection or an uninfected control (not recorded which).

This chain's CDR3 is CASSLGSGSVITDTQYF. The CDR3, as DNA: TGTGCCAGCAGTTTGGGAAGCGGGAGTGTGATAACAGATACGCAGTATTTT. The chain recombines TRBV12-3 or TRBV12-4 with TRBJ2-3, with 8 bases aligning to TRBD2. J was trimmed by 3 bases and V by 3 bases; bases with no gene match: 11. This CDR3 region has 17 residues.

This clonotype was seen at least ten times. The genes are TRBV18 and TRBJ2-6; 7 bases are a match to TRBD1. Germline loops: CDR1 KGHSH, CDR2 LQKENI. J was trimmed by 0 bases and V by 6 bases; bases with no gene match: 14. This CDR3 is built from 19 residues. The CDR3 DNA reads TGTGCCAGCTCTCACAACCCAGGGGGTGGATACTCTGGGGCCAACGTCCTGACTTTC. This gives the protein CASSHNPGGGYSGANVLTF.

This clonotype was detected many times. The chain carries TRBV18 and TRBJ2-7, with a weak D call TRBD1 (5 bases). CDR1 and CDR2 from the germline V gene are KGHSH and LQKENI. The CDR3 extends over 15 amino acids. Trimming removed 2 bases at V and 3 bases at J, with 14 bases between. CDR3 sequence reads: CASSPSKGNIYEQYF. As DNA, the CDR3 is TGTGCCAGCTCACCATCGAAGGGGAACATCTACGAGCAGTACTTC.

This clonotype was counted ten times or more. The chain links TRBV10-3 to TRBJ2-2, with a tentative D call TRBD2 (6 bases). V gave up 10 bases and J gave up 1 base, with 10 bases separating them. The CDR3 is made up of 13 amino acids. CDR1 is ENHRY, CDR2 SYGVKD, per germline. CDR3 bases: TGTGCCACTCAGGAGGGGAACACCGGGGAGCTGTTTTTT. The encoded protein is CATQEGNTGELFF.

This clonotype was seen many times. The gene calls are TRBV6-2 or TRBV6-3 and TRBJ2-3; D is uncertain. Trimming took 6 bases from V and 0 from J, leaving 4 bases between them. CDR3 length equals 12 residues. Germline CDR1 and CDR2: MNHEY and SVGEGT. The chain's CDR3 is CASRYSTDTQYF. The CDR3 nucleotides are TGTGCCAGCAGGTACAGCACAGATACGCAGTATTTT.

Only a few counts were recorded for this clonotype. This chain uses TRBV20-1 with TRBJ1-1; D gene unclear. This CDR3 is 18 amino acids long. Germline CDR1 DFQATT, CDR2 SNEGSKA (reference sequence). The V gene lost 3 bases and the J gene lost 3 bases, with 26 bases spanning the gap. DNA for the CDR3: TGCAGTGCTAGTGAGCTGCTTTTTAGCGTTGGCAGGCACACTGAAGCTTTCTTT. This translates into CSASELLFSVGRHTEAFF.

The chain carries TRBV6-5 and TRBJ2-4; 8 bases align to TRBD1. Germline CDR1 reads MNHEY; CDR2 reads SVGAGI. The CDR3 contains 23 residues. The V and J ends lost 7 bases and 0 bases, in that order; junction bases with no gene match: 29. The CDR3 region is CASTLGLNPGDRSPRIAKNIQYF. CDR3 nucleotide sequence: TGTGCCAGCACTCTCGGGTTAAATCCGGGGGACAGGAGCCCTCGCATAGCCAAAAACATTCAGTACTTC.

This clonotype was counted many times. The chain carries TRBV11-2 and TRBJ1-3; no clear D gene. CDR1 is SGHAT, CDR2 FQNNGV, per germline. The V end was cut by 5 bases, the J end by 0 bases, with 17 bases between. This CDR3 comprises 17 residues. CDR3 protein: CASSPRGGLLSGNTIYF. Here the CDR3 DNA reads TGTGCCAGCAGCCCACGGGGAGGGCTACTCTCTGGAAACACCATATATTTT.

This clonotype was detected ten times or more. This chain links TRBV29-1 with TRBJ2-3, with D possibly matching TRBD2 (5 bases). Germline V gene sequence: CDR1 SQVTM, CDR2 ANQGSEA. The CDR3 is 15 amino acids. Trimming removed 4 bases at V and 5 bases at J, with 19 bases between. The CDR3 spells CSVGSGYRRGDTQYF. Here the CDR3 DNA reads TGCAGCGTTGGCAGCGGCTACCGAAGAGGAGATACGCAGTATTTT.

This clonotype has at least ten counts. The rearrangement links TRBV20-1 to TRBJ1-2, with TRBD1 matching over 10 bases. Losses at the gene ends were 3 bases for V and 3 bases for J; bases not matched to a gene: 1. The CDR3 has 13 amino acids. Germline loops: CDR1 DFQATT, CDR2 SNEGSKA (reference sequence). The CDR3 coding sequence is TGCAGTGCTAGGGGGACAGGGGACTATGGCTACACCTTC. As protein: CSARGTGDYGYTF.

This clonotype was recorded many times. The chain has TRBV30 and TRBJ1-1, with TRBD1 identical over 9 bases. Germline-derived CDR1 and CDR2 are GTSNPN and SVGIG (reference sequence). The CDR3 contains 19 residues. J gave up 1 base and V 2 bases, and 17 bases lay outside the gene matches. The CDR3 region is CAWSIMDRGNRPGNTEAFF. DNA of the CDR3: TGTGCCTGGAGTATCATGGACAGGGGAAATCGTCCGGGGAACACTGAAGCTTTCTTT.

This chain uses TRBV12-3 or TRBV12-4 with TRBJ1-5; D is unclear. Trimming removed 8 bases at V and 0 bases at J, with 14 bases between. This CDR3 comprises 15 residues. CDR3 bases: TGTGCCAGCGGAACGGTGCGGTATAGCAATCAGCCCCAGCATTTT. This sequence encodes CASGTVRYSNQPQHF.

This chain uses TRBV29-1 with TRBJ2-3; 10 nucleotides agree with TRBD2. V lost 5 bases to trimming and J lost 2 bases; unmatched junction nucleotides: 13. This CDR3 has 17 residues. Germline V CDR1 and CDR2: SQVTM, ANQGSEA. The CDR3 DNA reads as TGCAGCGTTAGCGGCCCCCGGACTAGCGGCGACACAGATACGCAGTATTTT. Translation: CSVSGPRTSGDTDTQYF.

The rearrangement links TRBV7-8 to TRBJ2-7, with D perhaps assigned TRBD1 or TRBD2 (6 bases each). The CDR3 extends over 13 amino acids. Germline V gives CDR1 SGHVS, CDR2 FQNEAQ. Deletions cut 5 bases from V and 2 bases from J, with 10 bases between. The CDR3 sequence is CASSQGGTYEQYF. For the CDR3, the DNA is TGTGCCAGCAGCCAAGGGGGGACCTACGAGCAGTACTTC.

In its sample, this clonotype was seen many times. This chain connects TRBV9 to TRBJ1-5; D is perhaps TRBD1 (5 bases). Germline loops: CDR1 SGDLS, CDR2 YYNGEE. The CDR3 sequence is 13 residues long. Trimming removed 5 bases at V and 5 bases at J, with 11 bases between. The CDR3: CASSGDGDQPQHF. The CDR3 bases are TGTGCCAGCAGTGGGGACGGCGATCAGCCCCAGCATTTT. Supplemented by reference TRBV9 and TRBJ1-5, the full variable domain reads DSGVTQTPKHLITATGQRVTLRCSPRSGDLSVYWYQQSLDQGLQFLIQYYNGEERAKGNILERFSAQQFPDLHSELNLSSLELGDSALYFCASSGDGDQPQHFGDGTRLSIL.

Of note for this clonotype: A read error may account for a junction end that differs from germline. This chain joins TRBV2 and TRBJ2-5, with D maybe TRBD2 (6 bases). Germline V gene data show CDR1 as SNHLY and CDR2 as FYNNEI. The CDR3 contains 14 residues. The CDR3 loop reads CASSPGTAQGTQYF. CDR3 bases: TGTGCCAGCAGTCCCGGGACTGCGCAAGGGACCCAGTACTTC.

This clonotype was counted only a few times. The chain couples TRBV9 to TRBJ2-7; 7 nucleotides align to TRBD1. CDR1 is SGDLS and CDR2 is YYNGEE in the germline V gene. Germline trimming cut 1 base from V and 0 bases from J; bases unmatched to any gene: 4. The CDR3 is 15 amino acids. CDR3 nucleotide sequence: TGTGCCAGCAGCGTAATGACAGGGAGCTCCTACGAGCAGTACTTC. It codes for CASSVMTGSSYEQYF.

This clonotype was recorded many times. CDR3 amino acids: CASSSSGPSAGSPLHF. The CDR3 DNA follows: TGTGCCAGCAGCTCATCCGGGCCTTCAGCCGGCTCGCCCCTCCACTTT. V usage is TRBV7-9 and J usage is TRBJ1-6; D is ambiguous. Trimming cost V 4 bases and J 13 bases, with 23 bases left between them. The CDR3 loop spans 16 amino acids. The germline V gene encodes CDR1 SEHNR and CDR2 FQNEAQ (reference sequence).

This clonotype was recorded at least ten times. CDR3: CASSVGPAGRPGTEAFF. The CDR3 bases are TGTGCCAGCAGCGTGGGCCCCGCGGGGCGCCCCGGCACTGAAGCTTTCTTT. The V and J genes are TRBV5-6 and TRBJ1-1; perhaps TRBD1 as D (5 bases). The V and J ends lost 4 bases and 4 bases respectively, with 23 bases between them. This CDR3 region has 17 residues. CDR1 is SGHDT and CDR2 is YYEEEE in the germline V gene.

This clonotype appeared many times. The chain is built from TRBV2 and TRBJ1-2; D is unresolved. Trimming took off 5 bases at V and 2 bases at J, with 15 bases between the two ends. The germline CDR1 and CDR2 sequences are SNHLY and FYNNEI. CDR3 length: 15 residues. CDR3 nucleotide sequence: TGTGCCAGCAGTACAGCTCGGGCCCTCAACTATGGCTACACCTTC. It codes for CASSTARALNYGYTF.

This clonotype was seen once. The chain combines TRBV12-3 or TRBV12-4 with TRBJ2-1, with D perhaps TRBD2 (6 bases). The CDR3 extends over 14 amino acids. The ends were cut back, 2 bases at V and 10 bases at J, with 15 bases in the middle. The DNA of the CDR3 is TGTGCCAGCAGTTTAAGGAAGGAGGGCGGGGAGCAGTTCTTC. Translation: CASSLRKEGGEQFF.